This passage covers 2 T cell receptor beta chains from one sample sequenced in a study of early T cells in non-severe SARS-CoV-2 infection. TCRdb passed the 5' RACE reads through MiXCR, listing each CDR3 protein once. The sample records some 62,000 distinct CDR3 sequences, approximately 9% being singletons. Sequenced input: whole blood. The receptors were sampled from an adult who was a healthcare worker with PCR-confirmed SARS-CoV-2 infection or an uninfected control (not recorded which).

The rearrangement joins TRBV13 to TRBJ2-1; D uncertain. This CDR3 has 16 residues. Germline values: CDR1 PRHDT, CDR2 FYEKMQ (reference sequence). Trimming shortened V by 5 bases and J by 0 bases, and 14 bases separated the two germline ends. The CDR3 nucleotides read TGTGCCAGCAGCGCGCCCAAATTAAGCTCCTACAATGAGCAGTTCTTC. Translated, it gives CASSAPKLSSYNEQFF.

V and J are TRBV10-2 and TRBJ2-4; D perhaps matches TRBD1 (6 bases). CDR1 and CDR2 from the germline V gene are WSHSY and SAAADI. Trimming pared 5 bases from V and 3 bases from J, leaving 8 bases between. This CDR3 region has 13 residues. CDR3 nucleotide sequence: TGCGCCAGCAGTTCGGACAGCAAAAACATTCAGTACTTC. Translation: CASSSDSKNIQYF.